These 29 T cell receptor beta chains originate from one sample sequenced in a study of sequential checkpoint blockade in melanoma. Profiling relied on immunoSEQ multiplex PCR, and the TCRdb table lists in-frame clones only, not all of them. In the table there are around 41,000 clones, 70% to 90% of which are singletons. The sample's treatment: randomized to nivolumab then ipilimumab (arm A) or the reverse (arm B). This specimen was CD8+ T cells sorted from blood (inferred from file names), taken from a patient given nivolumab and ipilimumab in sequence. These receptors all come from a human donor with melanoma.

The genes are TRBV12-5 and TRBJ2-1; D perhaps matches TRBD2 (6 bases). V shed 0 bases and J shed 9 bases, with 9 bases lying between them. Germline V lookup: CDR1 LGHNT, CDR2 FRNRAP. The CDR3 length is 13 residues. CDR3 amino acids: CASGLVEEGEQFF. The CDR3 DNA follows: TGTGCTAGTGGTTTGGTAGAGGAGGGTGAGCAGTTCTTC. Supplemented by reference TRBV12-5 and TRBJ2-1, the full variable domain reads DARVTQTPRHKVTEMGQEVTMRCQPILGHNTVFWYRQTMMQGLELLAYFRNRAPLDDSGMPKDRFSAEMPDATLATLKIQPSEPRDSAVYFCASGLVEEGEQFFGPGTRLTVL.

This clone occurred once. This rearrangement joins TRBV29-1 to TRBJ2-7; a possible D gene is TRBD1 (6 bases). Trimming removed 2 bases from V and 7 bases from J, with 24 bases in between. Germline-derived CDR1 and CDR2 are SQVTM and ANQGSEA. The CDR3 covers 16 residues. The CDR3 sequence: CSVEIWSDRLTWEQYF. The DNA of the CDR3 is TGCAGCGTTGAAATCTGGTCGGACAGACTGACGTGGGAGCAGTACTTC.

The chain carries TRBV10-3 and TRBJ2-5; 9 bases align to TRBD2. The J segment lost 5 bases and the V segment lost 3 bases, leaving 4 bases of the junction unmatched. CDR1 ENHRY and CDR2 SYGVKD come from the germline V gene. The CDR3 is 14 residues long. CDR3: CAISDTSGLETQYF. The CDR3 nucleotides read TGTGCCATCAGTGATACTAGCGGGTTGGAGACCCAGTACTTC.

The chain recombines TRBV25-1 with TRBJ2-7; 8 positions agree with TRBD1. V was clipped by 3 bases and J by 7 bases; unmatched bases: 8. CDR3 length: 14 residues. CDR1 and CDR2 (germline): MGHDK, SYGVNS. The CDR3 protein is CASSEGQGAGEQYV. CDR3 coding DNA: TGTGCCAGCAGTGAGGGGCAGGGGGCAGGGGAGCAGTACGTC.

The J gene is TRBJ2-2, the V gene TRBV27, with D possibly matching TRBD2 (6 bases). The CDR3 loop spans 16 amino acids. Germline V gene data show CDR1 as MNHEY and CDR2 as SMNVEV (reference sequence). V was cut by 2 bases and J by 1 base, with 11 bases left in between. CDR3 in DNA: TGTGCCAGCAGTTTAGATGCGGGGTTGAACACCGGGGAGCTGTTTTTT. Protein product: CASSLDAGLNTGELFF.

The chain recombines TRBV6-5 with TRBJ2-7; weak D call: TRBD1 (5 bases). V dropped 5 bases and J dropped 2 bases, with 10 bases sitting between them. The CDR3 is 13 residues long. Germline CDR1 MNHEY, CDR2 SVGAGI. CDR3 in DNA: TGTGCCAGCAGTCTTGGGGCAGCCTACGAGCAGTACTTC. This encodes CASSLGAAYEQYF.

This sequence joins TRBV5-1 and TRBJ2-3; TRBD2 aligns across 14 bases. Germline assignment: CDR1 SGHRS and CDR2 YFSETQ. This CDR3 spans 19 amino acids. The junction had 11 bases not matched to a gene; V was cut back by 4 bases and J by 1 base. The CDR3 loop is CASSPGLAGVLPGTDTQYF. Here the CDR3 DNA reads TGCGCCAGCAGCCCGGGACTAGCGGGAGTACTCCCAGGCACAGATACGCAGTATTTT.

This clone was seen only a few times. V gene TRBV5-5 combines with J gene TRBJ2-7; 10 nucleotides agree with TRBD2. The CDR3 sequence is 16 residues long. J lost 6 bases, V lost 4 bases, and 13 bases had no gene match. Germline V gene lookup returns CDR1 SGHKS and CDR2 YYEKEE (reference sequence). For the CDR3, the DNA is TGTGCCAGCAGCCACCCCCCTAGCGGGAGTTTGGTCGAGCAGTACTTC. Protein product: CASSHPPSGSLVEQYF.

This sequence joins TRBV10-3 and TRBJ1-1, with 7 bases that match TRBD1. CDR3 size: 14 residues. Germline CDR1 and CDR2: ENHRY and SYGVKD. Trimming cost V 6 bases and J 3 bases; bases outside gene matches: 7. The CDR3: CAIRDPGTDTEAFF. CDR3 nucleotides: TGTGCCATCAGGGATCCCGGGACAGACACTGAAGCTTTCTTT.

This rearrangement joins TRBV7-6 to TRBJ2-7; D perhaps matches TRBD2 (5 bases). Trimming shortened V by 2 bases and J by 1 base, and 15 bases separated the two germline ends. Germline assignment: CDR1 SGHVS and CDR2 FNYEAQ. CDR3 size: 16 residues. As DNA, the CDR3 is TGTGCCAGCAGCTTACTTGTGGGAGAGGAATCCTACGAGCAGTACGTC. Protein product: CASSLLVGEESYEQYV.

The chain recombines TRBV28 with TRBJ1-1, with D unresolved. Trimming took 5 bases from V and 1 from J, leaving 14 bases between them. This CDR3 has 15 amino acids. CDR1 and CDR2 (germline): MDHEN, SYDVKM. Here the CDR3 reads CASSRTRVQNTEAFF. Written as DNA, the CDR3 is TGTGCCAGCAGTCGCACGCGGGTCCAGAACACTGAAGCTTTCTTT.

V gene TRBV7-8 combines with J gene TRBJ2-7; TRBD1 aligns across 9 bases. The CDR3 contains 17 residues. Germline lookup yields CDR1 SGHVS and CDR2 FQNEAQ. V trimming: 4 bases; J trimming: 0 bases; junction bases outside the gene matches: 10. The CDR3 reads CASSCTGGECNSYEQYV. CDR3 nucleotide sequence: TGTGCCAGCAGCTGCACAGGGGGCGAGTGTAACTCCTACGAGCAGTACGTC.

This chain links TRBV27 with TRBJ2-1; no definite D call. V lost 0 bases and J 4 bases, leaving 4 bases between the germline ends. CDR3 length equals 13 residues. Per germline, CDR1 MNHEY and CDR2 SMNVEV (reference sequence). For the CDR3, the DNA is TGTGCCAGCAGTTTATCACAGTACAATGAGCAGTTCTTC. Translated: CASSLSQYNEQFF.

The rearrangement uses TRBV11-2 and TRBJ2-1; the match to TRBD2 covers 9 bases. The CDR3 covers 13 residues. The V segment lost 0 bases and the J segment 10 bases; nucleotides outside the gene matches: 1. Germline-derived CDR1 and CDR2 are SGHAT and FQNNGV. The CDR3 DNA sequence: TGTGCCAGCAGCTTAGATCTAGCGGGAGAGCAGTTCTTC. Translating it yields CASSLDLAGEQFF.

The chain uses TRBV11-2 and TRBJ2-1; perhaps TRBD1 as D (5 bases). V dropped 5 bases and J dropped 4 bases, with 9 bases sitting between them. Germline V gene sequence: CDR1 SGHAT, CDR2 FQNNGV. The CDR3 consists of 13 residues. The CDR3 coding sequence is TGTGCCAGCAGCCTAGGGGCTTACAATGAGCAGTTCTTC. It is translated as CASSLGAYNEQFF.

The rearrangement links TRBV29-1 to TRBJ1-1, with D maybe TRBD1 (6 bases). This CDR3 has 13 residues. Germline V gives CDR1 SQVTM, CDR2 ANQGSEA. Trimming took off 3 bases at V and 0 bases at J, with 8 bases between the two ends. CDR3 bases: TGCAGCGTTGAGGACAGCTTGAACACTGAAGCTTTCTTT. Protein: CSVEDSLNTEAFF.

This clone has only a few counts. CDR3 amino acids: CASSQEPGSGANVLTF. The DNA of the CDR3 is TGTGCCAGCAGCCAAGAGCCGGGGTCTGGGGCCAACGTCCTGACTTTC. The rearrangement uses TRBV4-2 and TRBJ2-6; maybe TRBD2 (5 bases). Germline V gene sequence: CDR1 LGHNA, CDR2 YNFKEQ. This CDR3 has 16 amino acids. V was trimmed by 0 bases and J by 1 base, leaving 7 bases between them.

The table lists this clone with a few counts. The CDR3 DNA is TGTGCCAGCAGGCAAGGGGCGTCAACTAATGAAAAACTGTTTTTT. It specifies CASRQGASTNEKLFF. V and J are TRBV7-9 and TRBJ1-4; D may be TRBD1 (5 bases). V lost 6 bases, J lost 0 bases, and 11 bases lay in between. Germline CDR1 reads SEHNR; CDR2 reads FQNEAQ (reference sequence). The CDR3 contains 15 residues.

The count of this clone is one. The chain uses TRBV7-9 and TRBJ2-2; tentative D call: TRBD1 (5 bases). The ends were cut back, 6 bases at V and 0 bases at J, with 8 bases in the middle. The CDR3 runs to 14 residues. CDR1 is SEHNR and CDR2 is FQNEAQ in the germline V gene (reference sequence). The CDR3, as DNA: TGTGCCAGCAGTAGGACATCGAACACCGGGGAGCTGTTTTTT. Translating gives CASSRTSNTGELFF.

The V gene is TRBV9, the J gene TRBJ2-5, with 9 bases identical to TRBD2. The DNA matches TRBJ2-7 better at its end, which makes the J call doubtful. Germline loops: CDR1 SGDLS, CDR2 YYNGEE. This CDR3 contains 16 residues. The CDR3 loop is CASSGLAGDLSYEQYF. For the CDR3, the DNA is TGTGCCAGCAGCGGATTAGCGGGAGATTTGTCCTACGAGCAGTACTTC.

This chain uses TRBV6-1 with TRBJ2-1; 12 bases agree with TRBD2. The CDR3 has 16 residues. V lost 4 bases to trimming and J lost 1 base; unmatched junction nucleotides: 2. The V gene's germline CDR1 is MNHNS and CDR2 SASEGT. CDR3 bases: TGTGCCAGCAGTGTTCTAGCGGGAGGGTCCTACAATGAGCAGTTCTTC. Its protein is CASSVLAGGSYNEQFF.

This clone was observed once. V gene TRBV5-8 combines with J gene TRBJ2-7; 10 nucleotides line up with TRBD1. The CDR3 has 14 amino acids. With 0 bases clipped from V and 4 bases from J, the junction kept 1 base outside the gene matches. Germline V gene data show CDR1 as SGHTS and CDR2 as YDEGEE. Written as DNA, the CDR3 is TGTGCCAGCAGCTTGGGGACAGGGGGGTACGAGCAGTACTTC. Its translation: CASSLGTGGYEQYF.

V is TRBV2 and J is TRBJ1-4; maybe TRBD1 (5 bases). The CDR3 consists of 16 residues. The V end was cut by 4 bases, the J end by 7 bases, with 19 bases between. Germline loops: CDR1 SNHLY, CDR2 FYNNEI. As DNA, the CDR3 is TGTGCCAGCAGTGCGGTCGAACCAGGGATTAGTGAAAAACTGTTTTTT. Residues: CASSAVEPGISEKLFF.

The V call is TRBV25-1, the J call TRBJ2-2, with 7 bases aligning to TRBD2. The CDR3 is 16 amino acids. V dropped 3 bases and J dropped 4; count of bases not matched to a gene: 8. CDR1 is MGHDK, CDR2 SYGVNS, per germline. DNA for the CDR3: TGTGCCAGCAGTGACACTGGGGACTATCTCACCGGGGAGCTGTTTTTT. Protein sequence: CASSDTGDYLTGELFF.

The genes are TRBV28 and TRBJ2-7; maybe TRBD2 (5 bases). Between the trimmed V and J ends, which lost 3 bases and 3 bases, there was a span of 15 bases. The length of the CDR3 is 15 residues. The germline V gene encodes CDR1 MDHEN and CDR2 SYDVKM. This CDR3 reads CASSFRGSYLYEQYF. The CDR3 nucleotides read TGTGCCAGCAGTTTTAGAGGGTCGTACCTCTACGAGCAGTACTTC.

The CDR3 loop reads CASSLARSGLSSYEQYF. The DNA of the CDR3 is TGCGCCAGCAGCTTGGCCAGAAGCGGGCTAAGCTCCTACGAGCAGTACTTC. V gene TRBV5-1 combines with J gene TRBJ2-7; D may be TRBD2 (6 bases). CDR3 size: 17 residues. Germline V gene data show CDR1 as SGHRS and CDR2 as YFSETQ. V was clipped by 0 bases and J by 0 bases, with 16 bases between them.

The chain recombines TRBV9 with TRBJ2-2; TRBD2 matches at 9 bases. The CDR3 is made up of 13 amino acids. Losses at the gene ends were 6 bases for V and 9 bases for J; bases not matched to a gene: 6. The germline CDR1 and CDR2 sequences are SGDLS and YYNGEE. CDR3: CASTPSGTRELFF. The CDR3 coding sequence is TGTGCCAGCACTCCTAGCGGGACCCGGGAGCTGTTTTTT.

The gene calls are TRBV4-1 and TRBJ2-5, with D possibly being TRBD1 (5 bases). CDR3 length: 14 residues. Germline V gives CDR1 MGHRA, CDR2 YSYEKL. The V end was cut by 0 bases, the J end by 5 bases, with 10 bases between. The CDR3 spells CASSQDRGRETQYF. CDR3 sequence (DNA): TGCGCCAGCAGCCAAGATAGGGGCCGGGAGACCCAGTACTTC.

V is TRBV2 and J is TRBJ1-1, with D perhaps TRBD1 (5 bases). Per the germline V gene, CDR1 is SNHLY and CDR2 is FYNNEI. V lost 11 bases and J lost 7, with 14 bases in between. This CDR3 contains 11 residues. CDR3 sequence: CAGGASYEAFF. The CDR3, as DNA: TGTGCCGGCGGGGCATCCTATGAAGCTTTCTTT.